Listed below are T cell receptor beta chains from one sample, sequenced in a study of early T cells in non-severe SARS-CoV-2 infection. Each CDR3 protein is one row after TCRdb ran MiXCR on the 5' RACE reads. The sample contains tens of thousands of distinct CDR3 sequences, around 5.7% of which appear only once. The material sequenced was whole blood. The receptors shown here come from an adult who was a healthcare worker with PCR-confirmed SARS-CoV-2 infection or an uninfected control (not recorded which). Both conserved end residues are part of each CDR3. D genes are given only for firm matches. Clone size appears in some rows only: once, few, many, or a class for an expanded clone.

d_gene	v_gene	abundance	j_gene	CDR3aa	CDR3nt
NA	TRBV6-5	few	TRBJ1-2	CASSYLGEGVAGYTF	TGTGCCAGCAGTTACTTGGGGGAAGGGGTCGCCGGCTACACCTTC
NA	TRBV11-2	many	TRBJ2-3	CASSLRVSDTQYF	TGTGCCAGCAGCTTACGGGTCTCAGATACGCAGTATTTT
TRBD1	TRBV6-1	many	TRBJ1-6	CASSERTGGFNSPLHF	TGTGCCAGCAGTGAGCGGACAGGGGGCTTTAATTCACCCCTCCACTTT
NA	TRBV4-1	few	TRBJ2-7	CASSVRDDYEQYF	TGCGCCAGCAGCGTCCGGGACGACTACGAGCAGTACTTC
TRBD1	TRBV4-1	many	TRBJ2-3	CASRRDSGTDTQYF	TGCGCCAGCAGGAGGGACAGCGGCACAGATACGCAGTATTTT
NA	TRBV25-1	few	TRBJ1-5	CASSGRDGVGNQPQHF	TGTGCCAGCAGTGGACGGGACGGTGTTGGCAATCAGCCCCAGCATTTT
NA	TRBV5-6	many	TRBJ1-4	CASSFGQGEKLFF	TGTGCCAGCAGCTTCGGGCAGGGAGAAAAACTGTTTTTT
NA	TRBV4-3	many	TRBJ2-1	CASSQEKGAYNEQFF	TGCGCCAGCAGCCAAGAAAAGGGTGCCTACAATGAGCAGTTCTTC
TRBD1	TRBV5-1	few	TRBJ2-7	CASSLWDRTSEQYF	TGCGCCAGCAGCTTGTGGGACAGAACTTCCGAGCAGTACTTC
NA	TRBV20-1	few	TRBJ2-7	CSARNLRLSTYEQYF	TGCAGTGCTAGGAACCTGAGGTTGAGCACCTACGAGCAGTACTTC
TRBD2	TRBV11-3	many	TRBJ2-5	CASSPRAGGVETQYF	TGTGCCAGCAGCCCCCGTGCGGGGGGGGTGGAGACCCAGTACTTC
TRBD2	TRBV11-2	NA	TRBJ2-5	CASSPHRGAGGRQETQYF	TGTGCCAGCAGCCCCCACCGGGGAGCGGGGGGGAGACAAGAGACCCAGTACTTC
NA	TRBV29-1	many	TRBJ2-5	CSVNPGLGQETQYF	TGCAGCGTTAACCCCGGGCTTGGGCAGGAGACCCAGTACTTC
NA	TRBV2	many	TRBJ1-5	CASSDRGGRQPQHF	TGTGCCAGCAGTGATAGGGGGGGTAGGCAGCCCCAGCATTTT
TRBD1	TRBV5-4	few	TRBJ2-7	CASSYGTGDGYEQYF	TGTGCCAGCAGCTATGGGACAGGGGACGGTTACGAGCAGTACTTC
NA	TRBV27	few	TRBJ2-3	CASSHRHPSTDTQYF	TGTGCCAGCAGTCATCGACACCCTAGCACAGATACGCAGTATTTT
NA	TRBV6-6	many	TRBJ2-3	CASSYLGAHTDTQYF	TGTGCCAGCAGTTACCTCGGGGCCCACACAGATACGCAGTATTTT
NA	TRBV9	many	TRBJ1-5	CASSKDGYSNQPQHF	TGTGCCAGCAGTAAGGACGGATATAGCAATCAGCCCCAGCATTTT
TRBD1	TRBV5-1	NA	TRBJ2-2	CASKWTGRTGELFF	TGCGCCAGCAAATGGACAGGGCGCACCGGGGAGCTGTTTTTT
TRBD2	TRBV9	many	TRBJ2-3	CASSRTSGGLGGTDTQYF	TGTGCCAGCAGTAGGACTAGCGGGGGTCTCGGGGGCACAGATACGCAGTATTTT
NA	TRBV12-3/TRBV12-4	NA	TRBJ1-6	CASSLPGPNSPLHF	TGTGCCAGCAGTTTGCCAGGCCCAAATTCACCCCTCCACTTT
TRBD2	TRBV20-1	few	TRBJ2-1	CSARVPSAGGPNEQFF	TGCAGTGCTAGAGTCCCTAGCGCGGGGGGGCCGAATGAGCAGTTCTTC
NA	TRBV24-1	many	TRBJ2-3	CATSDRSTDTQYF	TGTGCCACCAGTGACCGCAGCACAGATACGCAGTATTTT
TRBD1	TRBV6-2/TRBV6-3	many	TRBJ1-5	CASRGDRGLGSNQPQHF	TGTGCCAGCAGGGGGGACAGGGGGCTGGGTAGCAATCAGCCCCAGCATTTT
TRBD1	TRBV12-3/TRBV12-4	few	TRBJ1-1	CASSFTGTGTEAFF	TGTGCCAGCAGTTTTACCGGGACAGGGACTGAAGCTTTCTTT
NA	TRBV5-5	few	TRBJ2-3	CASSLSTASTDTQYF	TGTGCCAGCAGCTTGAGCACTGCTAGCACAGATACGCAGTATTTT
NA	TRBV2	once	TRBJ1-2	CASRQGLNDYGYTF	TGTGCCAGCAGACAGGGTTTGAATGACTATGGCTACACCTTC
NA	TRBV5-8	few	TRBJ2-7	CASSFPGEWDPYEQYF	TGTGCCAGCAGCTTTCCAGGGGAATGGGACCCCTACGAGCAGTACTTC
NA	TRBV29-1	many	TRBJ2-7	CSVIRDNSYEQYF	TGCAGCGTTATCCGGGACAACTCCTACGAGCAGTACTTC
NA	TRBV5-1	many	TRBJ1-1	CASSLQQNTEAFF	TGCGCCAGCAGCTTACAACAGAACACTGAAGCTTTCTTT
TRBD1	TRBV5-1	NA	TRBJ1-1	CASSRDRGNTEAFF	TGCGCCAGCAGCCGGGACAGGGGGAACACTGAAGCTTTCTTT
NA	TRBV20-1	many	TRBJ1-1	CSAPTGNTEAFF	TGCAGTGCGCCAACAGGGAACACTGAAGCTTTCTTT